The rows below give T cell receptor beta chains drawn from one sample of a study of CD8 T cells in ankylosing spondylitis. TCRdb analysed the 5' RACE reads with MiXCR anew, one entry per CDR3 protein. Of fewer than 400,000 distinct CDR3 sequences in the sample, 20% to 25% were seen once. The sample comprised blood, either unsorted or a sorted T cell fraction (not recorded which). Receptors were obtained from a male donor with ankylosing spondylitis. The CDR3 runs from the conserved cysteine through the conserved F or W. A D gene is named only where the DNA matches it firmly. The size of a clone is reported for some rows only, either as once, few or many, or as a class for expanded clones.

CDR3: CSARGQTGPEQYF
DNA: TGCAGTGCTAGAGGCCAGACAGGGCCCGAGCAGTACTTC
D: TRBD1
size: -
V: TRBV20-1
J: TRBJ2-7

CDR3: CASSPRAWGAQHF
DNA: TGTGCCAGCAGTCCGCGGGCGTGGGGGGCCCAGCATTTT
D: -
size: -
V: TRBV27
J: TRBJ1-5

CDR3: CASSQWSEGETQYF
DNA: TGCGCCAGCAGCCAGTGGTCTGAAGGAGAGACCCAGTACTTC
D: -
size: few
V: TRBV4-1
J: TRBJ2-5

CDR3: CASSPTLPTSGRAHLIFYNEQFF
DNA: TGTGCCAGCAGCCCCACCCTCCCGACTAGCGGGAGGGCCCACTTAATCTTCTACAATGAGCAGTTCTTC
D: TRBD2
size: -
V: TRBV14
J: TRBJ2-1

CDR3: CASRRAGTHTGELFF
DNA: TGTGCCAGCAGGCGGGCCGGGACCCACACCGGGGAGCTGTTTTTT
D: -
size: few
V: TRBV6-1
J: TRBJ2-2

CDR3: CASSQLDGGPEKLFF
DNA: TGTGCCAGCAGCCAACTCGACGGGGGCCCGGAAAAACTGTTTTTT
D: -
size: -
V: TRBV6-1
J: TRBJ1-4

CDR3: CASSYSGRQAVGEQYF
DNA: TGTGCCAGCAGTTACTCTGGAAGACAGGCGGTCGGGGAGCAGTACTTC
D: -
size: -
V: TRBV6-5
J: TRBJ2-7

CDR3: CASSLDWGDYGYTF
DNA: TGCGCCAGCAGTCTGGACTGGGGGGACTATGGCTACACCTTC
D: -
size: few
V: TRBV5-1
J: TRBJ1-2

CDR3: CASSSADRGRREQFF
DNA: TGTGCCAGCAGCTCCGCCGACAGGGGGCGTCGTGAGCAGTTCTTC
D: TRBD1
size: many
V: TRBV7-9
J: TRBJ2-1

CDR3: CASMEKKWTSGRNEQFF
DNA: TGTGCCAGCATGGAAAAAAAATGGACTAGCGGGAGGAATGAGCAGTTCTTC
D: TRBD2
size: many
V: TRBV28
J: TRBJ2-1

CDR3: CSARDNRGSSGNTIYF
DNA: TGCAGTGCTAGAGATAACAGGGGAAGCTCTGGAAACACCATATATTTT
D: TRBD1
size: few
V: TRBV20-1
J: TRBJ1-3

CDR3: CASSLSYRGLGDEAFF
DNA: TGTGCCAGCAGTTTATCGTATAGGGGCCTCGGTGATGAAGCTTTCTTT
D: -
size: few
V: TRBV6-5
J: TRBJ1-1

CDR3: CASSPPGGQERQQYF
DNA: TGCGCCAGCTCCCCACCCGGCGGTCAGGAGCGGCAACAGTACTTC
D: -
size: -
V: TRBV5-1
J: TRBJ2-7

CDR3: CASSFGTGNTEAFF
DNA: TGCGCCAGCAGCTTCGGGACGGGGAACACTGAAGCTTTCTTT
D: -
size: -
V: TRBV5-1
J: TRBJ1-1

CDR3: CASRASEGFLSASEAFF
DNA: TGCGCCAGCAGGGCCTCCGAGGGGTTTCTCTCCGCCTCTGAAGCTTTCTTT
D: -
size: -
V: TRBV5-1
J: TRBJ1-1

CDR3: CSATGTGGEKLFF
DNA: TGCAGTGCTACCGGGACAGGAGGTGAAAAACTGTTTTTT
D: TRBD1
size: few
V: TRBV20-1
J: TRBJ1-4

CDR3: CASSRQPSNQPQHF
DNA: TGTGCCAGCTCACGACAGCCTAGCAATCAGCCCCAGCATTTT
D: -
size: -
V: TRBV18
J: TRBJ1-5

CDR3: CASANPGAPRETQYF
DNA: TGTGCCAGCGCCAACCCCGGGGCACCCCGAGAGACCCAGTACTTC
D: -
size: many
V: TRBV12-3/TRBV12-4
J: TRBJ2-5

CDR3: CASSSGTGSYEQYF
DNA: TGTGCCAGCAGCTCCGGGACAGGGTCCTACGAGCAGTACTTC
D: TRBD1
size: few
V: TRBV7-2
J: TRBJ2-7

CDR3: CSVRQGTGANVLTF
DNA: TGCAGCGTCCGACAGGGGACTGGGGCCAACGTCCTGACTTTC
D: TRBD1
size: -
V: TRBV29-1
J: TRBJ2-6

CDR3: CASSQQGTRSTEAFF
DNA: TGTGCCAGCAGCCAACAGGGGACCCGGAGCACTGAAGCTTTCTTT
D: TRBD1
size: few
V: TRBV12-3/TRBV12-4
J: TRBJ1-1

CDR3: CASSQDPRGVAGGVTQYF
DNA: TGCGCCAGCAGCCAAGATCCCCGGGGAGTGGCGGGAGGTGTTACGCAGTATTTT
D: TRBD2
size: few
V: TRBV4-1
J: TRBJ2-3

CDR3: CASREWRNTEAFF
DNA: TGTGCCAGCAGAGAGTGGCGGAACACTGAAGCTTTCTTT
D: -
size: -
V: TRBV6-1
J: TRBJ1-1

CDR3: CASSLSEGFHNEQFF
DNA: TGTGCCAGCAGTTTGTCGGAGGGGTTCCACAATGAGCAGTTCTTC
D: -
size: -
V: TRBV27
J: TRBJ2-1

CDR3: CASTRGSGRGSYNEQFF
DNA: TGTGCCAGTACCCGGGGTTCCGGGAGGGGCTCCTACAATGAGCAGTTCTTC
D: TRBD2
size: -
V: TRBV19
J: TRBJ2-1

CDR3: CASSVKSGLGTDTQYF
DNA: TGTGCCAGCAGTGTAAAATCGGGATTGGGCACAGATACGCAGTATTTT
D: -
size: -
V: TRBV7-2
J: TRBJ2-3

CDR3: CASSPDRDRYQPQHF
DNA: TGTGCCAGCAGCCCAGACCGGGACAGATATCAGCCCCAGCATTTT
D: TRBD1
size: -
V: TRBV6-1
J: TRBJ1-5

CDR3: CASSFQGQGDYEQYF
DNA: TGTGCCAGCAGCTTTCAGGGACAGGGGGACTACGAGCAGTACTTC
D: TRBD1
size: few
V: TRBV11-2
J: TRBJ2-7

CDR3: CASNHRGTGELLF
DNA: TGTGCCAGCAATCACAGGGGCACCGGGGAGCTGCTTTTT
D: TRBD1
size: -
V: TRBV12-3/TRBV12-4
J: TRBJ2-2

CDR3: CASSQAQLAGIYEQYF
DNA: TGCGCCAGCAGCCAAGCTCAACTAGCGGGGATCTACGAGCAGTACTTC
D: TRBD2
size: -
V: TRBV4-1
J: TRBJ2-7

CDR3: CAISGGQVSRTEAFF
DNA: TGTGCCATCAGTGGGGGACAGGTCAGTCGGACTGAAGCTTTCTTT
D: TRBD1
size: -
V: TRBV10-3
J: TRBJ1-1

CDR3: CASSWDSPYDEQFF
DNA: TGCGCCAGCAGCTGGGACTCACCCTACGATGAGCAGTTCTTC
D: -
size: -
V: TRBV5-1
J: TRBJ2-1

CDR3: CASSPVPAGVNTGELFF
DNA: TGTGCCAGCAGCCCCGTTCCCGCGGGGGTGAACACCGGGGAGCTGTTTTTT
D: TRBD2
size: -
V: TRBV3-1
J: TRBJ2-2

CDR3: CASSPSPVILRADTQYF
DNA: TGTGCCAGCAGCCCTTCGCCCGTCATCCTCCGGGCAGATACGCAGTATTTT
D: -
size: -
V: TRBV9
J: TRBJ2-3

CDR3: CAIREGGGTEAFF
DNA: TGTGCCATCAGGGAAGGGGGAGGCACTGAAGCTTTCTTT
D: -
size: few
V: TRBV10-3
J: TRBJ1-1

CDR3: CASSLGRGRSYEQYF
DNA: TGCGCCAGCAGCTTGGGCAGGGGGCGATCCTACGAGCAGTACTTC
D: TRBD1
size: few
V: TRBV5-1
J: TRBJ2-7

CDR3: CASSLGLRSSTDTQYF
DNA: TGTGCCAGCAGCCTCGGACTGCGGTCAAGCACAGATACGCAGTATTTT
D: -
size: -
V: TRBV3-1
J: TRBJ2-3

CDR3: CASPRTGSGANVLTF
DNA: TGTGCCAGCCCCCGGACAGGGTCTGGGGCCAACGTCCTGACTTTC
D: -
size: -
V: TRBV21-1
J: TRBJ2-6

CDR3: CASSLVRQLEAFF
DNA: TGTGCCAGCAGCTTAGTAAGGCAGCTCGAAGCTTTCTTT
D: -
size: -
V: TRBV7-9
J: TRBJ1-1

CDR3: CASSPGRGRRWETQYF
DNA: TGTGCCAGCAGTCCCGGCCGGGGCAGGCGGTGGGAGACCCAGTACTTC
D: -
size: -
V: TRBV6-1
J: TRBJ2-5

CDR3: CASSFRGSGDTSTDTQYF
DNA: TGTGCCAGCAGCTTTCGGGGGAGCGGGGACACTAGCACAGATACGCAGTATTTT
D: -
size: many
V: TRBV11-2
J: TRBJ2-3

CDR3: CASSLWGGTVGVEAFF
DNA: TGTGCCAGCAGTTTATGGGGCGGGACGGTGGGGGTGGAAGCTTTCTTT
D: -
size: -
V: TRBV28
J: TRBJ1-1

CDR3: CASSRSSSTDTQYF
DNA: TGCGCCAGCAGCCGTAGCAGTAGCACAGATACGCAGTATTTT
D: -
size: -
V: TRBV5-1
J: TRBJ2-3

CDR3: CSASWGDYEQYF
DNA: TGCAGTGCTAGTTGGGGGGATTACGAGCAGTACTTC
D: -
size: -
V: TRBV20-1
J: TRBJ2-7

CDR3: CASSLDGGLAGEQFF
DNA: TGTGCCAGCAGCTTAGATGGCGGACTAGCGGGGGAGCAGTTCTTC
D: TRBD2
size: -
V: TRBV11-2
J: TRBJ2-1

CDR3: CASSFGTGGEQFF
DNA: TGTGCCAGCAGCTTCGGGACAGGCGGGGAGCAGTTCTTC
D: TRBD1
size: -
V: TRBV7-2
J: TRBJ2-1

CDR3: CASQGQGTYEQYF
DNA: TGTGCCAGTCAGGGACAGGGCACCTACGAGCAGTACTTC
D: TRBD1
size: few
V: TRBV6-1
J: TRBJ2-7

CDR3: CASSQGASVGEQYF
DNA: TGTGCCAGCAGTCAAGGGGCTAGCGTGGGCGAGCAGTACTTC
D: -
size: -
V: TRBV12-3/TRBV12-4
J: TRBJ2-7

CDR3: CASSPLEVSNYNEQFF
DNA: TGCGCCAGCAGCCCCCTAGAGGTTTCGAATTACAATGAGCAGTTCTTC
D: -
size: -
V: TRBV4-1
J: TRBJ2-1

CDR3: CSAKGDRYEQYF
DNA: TGCAGTGCTAAGGGTGACAGGTACGAGCAGTACTTC
D: -
size: -
V: TRBV20-1
J: TRBJ2-7

CDR3: CASSLGTGIYNEQFF
DNA: TGTGCCAGCAGCCTCGGGACAGGGATTTACAATGAGCAGTTCTTC
D: TRBD1
size: few
V: TRBV5-4
J: TRBJ2-1